This record concerns one T cell receptor (beta chain) sequence. Its antigen is still unknown. Time point specified: week 23, last vaccination. Each dose of the vaccine consisted of 300 ug of mutant IDH1 20-mer peptide, with topical imiquimod. This specimen comes from a study of a mutant IDH1 vaccine in newly diagnosed glioma. Generated by immunoSEQ multiplex PCR, the TCRdb table keeps only in-frame clones and is missing some. This sample has about 65,000 clones, with 80% to 90% found just once. This CDR3 has 15 amino acids. Germline CDR1 SGHRS, CDR2 YFSETQ. The J segment lost 0 bases and the V segment lost 4 bases, leaving 5 bases of the junction unmatched.

Source: PBMCs, taken from a glioma patient whose treatment included an IDH1 peptide vaccine. The source is a young man with glioma. V is TRBV5-1 and J is TRBJ2-7, with 9 bases aligning to TRBD1. The DNA for the CDR3 is TGCGCCAGCAGCCCGAGGACAGGGGACTCCTACGAGCAGTACTTC. Translating gives CASSPRTGDSYEQYF.